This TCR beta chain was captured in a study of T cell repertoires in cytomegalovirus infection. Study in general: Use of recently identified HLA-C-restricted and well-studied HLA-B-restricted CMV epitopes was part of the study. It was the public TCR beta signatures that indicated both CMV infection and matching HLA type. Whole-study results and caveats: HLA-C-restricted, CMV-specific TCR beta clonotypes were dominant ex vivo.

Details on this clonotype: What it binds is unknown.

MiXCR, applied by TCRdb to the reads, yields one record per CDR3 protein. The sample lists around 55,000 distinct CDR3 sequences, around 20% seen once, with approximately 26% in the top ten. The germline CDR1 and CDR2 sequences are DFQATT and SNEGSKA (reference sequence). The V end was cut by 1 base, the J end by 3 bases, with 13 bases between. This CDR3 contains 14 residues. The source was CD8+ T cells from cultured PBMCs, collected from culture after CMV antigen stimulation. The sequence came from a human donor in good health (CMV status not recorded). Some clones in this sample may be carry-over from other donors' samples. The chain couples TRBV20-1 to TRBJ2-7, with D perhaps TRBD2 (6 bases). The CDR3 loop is CSARGWREGYEQYF. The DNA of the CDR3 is TGCAGTGCTAGAGGGTGGCGGGAAGGCTACGAGCAGTACTTC.